The entry below describes one T cell receptor (beta chain). Its target is not known. The entry originates in a study of response to subunit inactivated influenza vaccine. Regarding the study as a whole: Authors suggested each seasonal influenza vaccination recruits few new T cells.

MiXCR was run by TCRdb on the RT-PCR reads, yielding one entry per CDR3 protein. This sample has 800,000 or so distinct CDR3 sequences, with approximately 21% found just once. The CDR3 covers 15 residues. The germline gives CDR1 ENHRY, CDR2 SYGVKD. V trimming: 7 bases; J trimming: 3 bases; junction bases outside the gene matches: 12. This material consisted of PBMCs from blood, taken 5 to 6 days after vaccination. This sequence was found in a man over 45 who received an inactivated influenza vaccine. The rearrangement joins TRBV10-3 to TRBJ2-7; TRBD2 aligns across 7 bases. This CDR3 reads CAITNSSGSVYEQYF. The CDR3 bases are TGTGCCATCACCAATTCTAGCGGCTCTGTCTACGAGCAGTACTTC.